Below, 24 T cell receptor beta chains from the same sample are listed, as sequenced in a study of Graves' ophthalmopathy and Graves' hyperthyroidism. For repertoire sequencing, the TCR beta CDR3 regions were amplified from RNA transcripts. The first-round RT-PCR employed HTBI primers together with the Qiagen OneStep RT-PCR kit. A multiplex PCR was then performed as the second round. MiXCR, applied by TCRdb to the multiplex PCR reads, yields one record per CDR3 protein. The table lists about 640,000 distinct CDR3 sequences, about 38% of them singletons, with over 2.5% in the top ten. The sequenced sample consisted of peripheral blood. The receptors derive from an adult man with Graves' ophthalmopathy.

This clonotype has just one count. One junction end disagrees with the germline gene, perhaps due to a read error. This chain uses TRBV7-9 with TRBJ1-1, with D hard to call. This CDR3 has 14 amino acids. CDR1 and CDR2 (germline): SEHNR, FQNEAQ (reference sequence). The CDR3: CASSQDLSWTEAFF. CDR3 bases: TGCGCCAGCAGCCAAGATTTGAGTTGGACTGAAGCTTTCTTT.

The table lists this clonotype with a few counts. The V gene is TRBV20-1, the J gene TRBJ1-1, with TRBD1 as a possible D gene (5 bases). The CDR3 sequence is 15 residues long. V lost 0 bases and J lost 4, with 15 bases in between. The germline gives CDR1 DFQATT, CDR2 SNEGSKA (reference sequence). This chain's CDR3 is CSARDLRDWGTEAFF. For the CDR3, the DNA is TGCAGTGCTAGAGATCTGCGGGACTGGGGCACTGAAGCTTTCTTT.

To note about this clonotype: The junction does not match germline at one end; this may be a read error. The genes are TRBV10-3 and TRBJ1-4, with D hard to call. The V gene's germline CDR1 is ENHRY and CDR2 SYGVKD. This CDR3 has 15 amino acids. Written as DNA, the CDR3 is TGTGCCAGCAGTCACGGGAGACCAACTAATGAAAAACTGTTTTTT. As protein: CASSHGRPTNEKLFF.

This clonotype showed up many times. V usage is TRBV7-3 and J usage is TRBJ2-2; 8 bases map to TRBD2. Germline V gene lookup returns CDR1 SGHTA and CDR2 FQGTGA. The CDR3 loop spans 16 amino acids. J gave up 8 bases and V 2 bases, and 10 bases lay outside the gene matches. The CDR3 is CASSLAETSARGELFF. CDR3 sequence (DNA): TGTGCCAGCAGCTTAGCAGAGACTAGCGCCAGGGGGGAGCTGTTTTTT.

This chain joins TRBV29-1 and TRBJ1-1, with D perhaps TRBD1 (5 bases). This CDR3 comprises 13 residues. V lost 4 bases, J lost 0 bases, and 9 bases lay in between. The germline V gene encodes CDR1 SQVTM and CDR2 ANQGSEA. As DNA, the CDR3 is TGCAGCGTTGCTAGACAGATGAACACTGAAGCTTTCTTT. It yields the protein CSVARQMNTEAFF.

The V call is TRBV30, the J call TRBJ1-5; D unclear. The CDR3 totals 13 residues. Germline V gene data show CDR1 as GTSNPN and CDR2 as SVGIG (reference sequence). V was cut by 1 base and J by 7 bases, with 11 bases left in between. The CDR3 coding sequence is TGTGCCTGGAGTGATACCAAGTGGCAGCCCCAGCATTTT. Translation gives CAWSDTKWQPQHF.

Ten or more counts support this clonotype. Germline is not matched at one junction end, which may reflect a read error. V usage is TRBV7-7 and J usage is TRBJ2-5, with TRBD1 as a possible D gene (5 bases). This CDR3 region has 15 residues. Germline-derived CDR1 and CDR2 are SSHAT and FNYEAQ (reference sequence). DNA of the CDR3: TGTGCTAGCAGCTTAGGGGTAGCAGCTGGAGAGACCCAGTACTTC. Encoded protein: CASSLGVAAGETQYF.

This clonotype was counted at least ten times. DNA for the CDR3: TGCAGTGCTAGAGATGGGGCGCGTTTAACTGAAGCTTTCTTT. Translated, it gives CSARDGARLTEAFF. V and J are TRBV20-1 and TRBJ1-1, with D possibly TRBD1 on 5 matching bases. V lost 0 bases and J 5 bases, leaving 13 bases between the germline ends. Germline assignment: CDR1 DFQATT and CDR2 SNEGSKA (reference sequence). The CDR3 is 14 residues long.

This chain joins TRBV7-8 and TRBJ2-6, with 8 positions matching TRBD1. V shed 8 bases and J 10 bases; nucleotides not matched to a gene: 10. The germline V gene has CDR1 SGHVS and CDR2 FQNEAQ. The CDR3 is 14 amino acids. CDR3 amino acids: CASGTSTGENVLTF. CDR3 DNA sequence: TGTGCCAGCGGCACCTCGACAGGGGAGAACGTCCTGACTTTC.

At least ten counts were recorded for this clonotype. The J gene is TRBJ1-1, the V gene TRBV25-1, with unresolved D. V dropped 3 bases and J dropped 5 bases, with 10 bases sitting between them. This CDR3 contains 13 residues. Germline CDR1 reads MGHDK; CDR2 reads SYGVNS. The CDR3 loop is CASSEGRRTEAFF. CDR3 coding DNA: TGTGCCAGCAGTGAGGGGAGGCGGACTGAAGCTTTCTTT.

This clonotype occurred a few times. The V and J genes are TRBV5-1 and TRBJ1-1, with 10 nucleotides matching TRBD1. In germline, CDR1 is SGHRS, CDR2 YFSETQ. V was clipped by 4 bases and J by 5 bases; unmatched bases: 5. This CDR3 has 14 residues. This CDR3 is CASSGGTGATEAFF. CDR3 nucleotide sequence: TGCGCCAGCAGCGGGGGGACAGGGGCTACTGAAGCTTTCTTT.

The V and J genes are TRBV2 and TRBJ1-2; a possible D gene is TRBD1 (5 bases). Germline V gene data show CDR1 as SNHLY and CDR2 as FYNNEI. V was shortened by 7 bases and J by 8 bases, with 14 bases between the two germline ends. This CDR3 region has 12 residues. In DNA, the CDR3 is TGTGCCAGCATCCGCGGGACTAGCGGCTACACCTTC. Translating gives CASIRGTSGYTF.

V and J are TRBV2 and TRBJ2-1, with D perhaps matching TRBD2 (7 bases). The V gene lost 8 bases and the J gene lost 7 bases, with 12 bases spanning the gap. This CDR3 contains 12 residues. Germline lookup yields CDR1 SNHLY and CDR2 FYNNEI. The DNA of the CDR3 is TGTGCCAGCGGGGGGGCCTTAAATGAGCAGTTCTTC. Residues: CASGGALNEQFF.

V and J are TRBV11-2 and TRBJ1-1, with a possible D match to TRBD1 (5 bases). The germline V and J ends were trimmed by 5 bases and 5 bases, with 15 bases remaining between them. The CDR3 extends over 14 amino acids. The germline V gene encodes CDR1 SGHAT and CDR2 FQNNGV. CDR3 DNA sequence: TGTGCCAGCAGCAACCGACGGGGCTGGACTGAAGCTTTCTTT. It is translated as CASSNRRGWTEAFF.

V gene TRBV19 combines with J gene TRBJ1-2; 9 bases fit TRBD1. The V gene's germline CDR1 is LNHDA and CDR2 SQIVND (reference sequence). The CDR3 spans 14 residues. The J segment lost 4 bases and the V segment lost 9 bases, leaving 9 bases of the junction unmatched. The CDR3 nucleotides read TGTGCCAGCGGAGGACAGGGGCGCGGCTATGGCTACACCTTC. Translated, it gives CASGGQGRGYGYTF.

This clonotype was seen only a few times. The genes are TRBV6-5 and TRBJ1-1, with 7 bases fitting TRBD1. CDR3 length equals 16 residues. Germline CDR1 and CDR2: MNHEY and SVGAGI. V lost 0 bases, J lost 1 base, and 5 bases stayed unmatched. CDR3 loop: CASSYSTDRANTEAFF. The CDR3 DNA reads TGTGCCAGCAGTTACTCGACTGACAGGGCGAACACTGAAGCTTTCTTT.

A word on this clonotype: A read error is possible here, since a much larger clone lies one base away. The genes are TRBV25-1 and TRBJ2-2; 9 positions match TRBD1. V trimming: 8 bases; J trimming: 6 bases; junction bases outside the gene matches: 4. CDR1 and CDR2 (germline): MGHDK, SYGVNS. The CDR3 totals 13 residues. CDR3 coding DNA: TGTGCCAGCGGTGGGACAGGGTCCGGGGAGCTGTTTTTT. Amino acids: CASGGTGSGELFF.

J is TRBJ2-7 and V is TRBV7-9, with 8 nucleotides matching TRBD1. The CDR3 runs 13 residues. CDR1 is SEHNR and CDR2 is FQNEAQ in the germline V gene (reference sequence). The V and J ends lost 5 bases and 5 bases, in that order; junction bases with no gene match: 5. The chain's CDR3 is CASSRPTGDEQYF. The CDR3 DNA follows: TGTGCCAGCAGCCGACCGACAGGGGACGAGCAGTACTTC.

V and J are TRBV7-9 and TRBJ2-7, with D maybe TRBD2 (6 bases). The germline CDR1 and CDR2 sequences are SEHNR and FQNEAQ (reference sequence). The ends were cut back, 5 bases at V and 5 bases at J, with 22 bases in the middle. The CDR3 is 16 amino acids. The CDR3 here is CASSVESRGRLNEQYF. DNA for the CDR3: TGTGCCAGCAGCGTTGAGTCCCGGGGGAGACTGAACGAGCAGTACTTC.

The chain recombines TRBV15 with TRBJ2-5, with 9 bases matching TRBD1. This CDR3 region has 14 residues. The J segment lost 4 bases and the V segment lost 2 bases, leaving 2 bases of the junction unmatched. Germline V gene sequence: CDR1 LNHNV, CDR2 YYDKDF (reference sequence). The CDR3 loop reads CATSRYRGPETQYF. The CDR3 region has the DNA TGTGCCACCAGCAGATACAGGGGGCCAGAGACCCAGTACTTC.

The chain has TRBV5-6 and TRBJ2-5; 7 positions match TRBD2. The CDR3 is made up of 14 amino acids. Trimming at V came to 4 bases and at J to 5 bases, leaving 8 bases not matched to a gene. Germline V gene lookup returns CDR1 SGHDT and CDR2 YYEEEE. Here the CDR3 reads CASSRAGNRETQYF. For the CDR3, the DNA is TGTGCCAGCAGCAGAGCGGGAAATAGGGAGACCCAGTACTTC.

Comments on this clonotype: This clone may be a read error of a much larger clone one base away. The CDR3, as DNA: TGTGCCAGCAGCCGGACACCCCACGAGCAGTACTTC. It is translated as CASSRTPHEQYF. The chain carries TRBV9 and TRBJ2-7, with D maybe TRBD1 (5 bases). This CDR3 has 12 amino acids. Germline V CDR1 and CDR2: SGDLS, YYNGEE. V was clipped by 4 bases and J by 5 bases, with 10 bases between them.

To note about this clonotype: Being one base from a much bigger clone, this may be a read error. The chain carries TRBV10-3 and TRBJ1-6, with D maybe TRBD1 (5 bases). This CDR3 has 13 amino acids. Trimming took 2 bases from V and 13 from J, leaving 12 bases between them. The germline gives CDR1 ENHRY, CDR2 SYGVKD. CDR3 loop: CAISEGTGLPLHF. DNA for the CDR3: TGTGCCATCAGTGAGGGGACCGGGCTTCCCCTCCACTTT.

The sample holds one count of this clonotype. The V gene is TRBV6-6, the J gene TRBJ2-5; no clear D. The ends were cut back, 0 bases at V and 2 bases at J, with 13 bases in the middle. The CDR3 sequence is 16 residues long. The germline V gene encodes CDR1 MNHNY and CDR2 SVGAGI (reference sequence). The CDR3 here is CASSYSNNGVQETQYF. In DNA form, the CDR3 reads TGTGCCAGCAGTTACTCGAATAATGGAGTACAAGAGACCCAGTACTTC.